The 25 T cell receptor beta chains presented below share a single source sample, sequenced in a study of blood T cell repertoires in COVID-19 (TCRdb year 2020). The method was the immunoSEQ multiplex PCR assay. In TCRdb, the immuneACCESS table is reduced to in-frame sequences with V and J assigned. These tables do not hold every clone; where another copy was compared, an unresolved V gene accounts for under half, and the others remain unexplained. The sample table holds 95,000 to 110,000 clones, of which about four fifths were seen once. 2.5% to 3.5% of the sample rests with the top ten. The specimen sequenced was peripheral blood. The source is a woman of 80 years or more with active or convalescent COVID-19.

This rearrangement joins TRBV27 to TRBJ1-1; 7 bases fit TRBD1. V dropped 8 bases and J dropped 3; count of bases not matched to a gene: 9. Germline V gene sequence: CDR1 MNHEY, CDR2 SMNVEV (reference sequence). The CDR3 is made up of 14 amino acids. CDR3 loop: CASYTGTEYTEAFF. The CDR3, as DNA: TGTGCCAGCTACACCGGGACAGAGTACACTGAAGCTTTCTTT.

V usage is TRBV4-2 and J usage is TRBJ1-1, with TRBD1 as a possible D gene (5 bases). Trimming pared 1 base from V and 7 bases from J, leaving 10 bases between. This CDR3 spans 13 amino acids. The germline V gene has CDR1 LGHNA and CDR2 YNFKEQ. The CDR3 DNA reads TGTGCCAGCAGCCAAGCAGGGATTAGTGAAGCTTTCTTT. It yields the protein CASSQAGISEAFF.

The chain has TRBV27 and TRBJ2-5, with D perhaps matching TRBD2 (6 bases). The V and J ends lost 7 bases and 2 bases respectively, with 17 bases between them. The CDR3 has 15 residues. Germline lookup yields CDR1 MNHEY and CDR2 SMNVEV (reference sequence). CDR3 loop: CASKGGRAEQETQYF. The CDR3 bases are TGTGCCAGCAAGGGAGGAAGAGCGGAACAAGAGACCCAGTACTTC.

The chain uses TRBV19 and TRBJ1-5; 8 nucleotides line up with TRBD1. CDR1 is LNHDA and CDR2 is SQIVND in the germline V gene (reference sequence). V lost 8 bases and J lost 7; bases outside the gene matches: 7. CDR3 length: 13 residues. The CDR3: CASSTGGRQPQHF. For the CDR3, the DNA is TGTGCCAGTTCAACAGGGGGGAGGCAGCCCCAGCATTTT.

The rearrangement uses TRBV25-1 and TRBJ1-6; D is possibly TRBD1 (6 bases). V shed 2 bases and J shed 4 bases, with 9 bases lying between them. The CDR3 totals 15 residues. CDR1 is MGHDK, CDR2 SYGVNS, per germline. Here the CDR3 reads CASSEGQLYNSPLHF. CDR3 coding DNA: TGTGCCAGCAGTGAAGGACAGCTTTATAATTCACCCCTCCACTTT.

This clone occurred a few times. The CDR3 DNA reads as TGTGCCAGCAGCGCACCTAGCGGCGAGCAGTACTTC. Protein product: CASSAPSGEQYF. The rearrangement uses TRBV9 and TRBJ2-7; TRBD2 matches 7 bases. Trimming cost V 3 bases and J 6 bases; bases outside gene matches: 3. CDR1 and CDR2 (germline): SGDLS, YYNGEE. This CDR3 spans 12 amino acids.

The chain uses TRBV20-1 and TRBJ2-7; unclear D gene. V was pared by 3 bases and J by 4 bases, with 7 bases between. The CDR3 length is 11 residues. In germline, CDR1 is DFQATT, CDR2 SNEGSKA (reference sequence). Here the CDR3 DNA reads TGCAGTGCTAGCAGGCTGTACGAGCAGTACTTC. It encodes CSASRLYEQYF.

The chain recombines TRBV5-6 with TRBJ2-7; TRBD1 agrees at 11 bases. The CDR3 is made up of 15 amino acids. Germline CDR1 and CDR2: SGHDT and YYEEEE. The junction had 6 bases not matched to a gene; V was cut back by 4 bases and J by 3 bases. Here the CDR3 DNA reads TGTGCCAGCAGCCCATGGACAGGGGGCCTCTACGAGCAGTACTTC. Translating gives CASSPWTGGLYEQYF.

The chain uses TRBV5-6 and TRBJ2-5; 8 positions match TRBD1. The germline gives CDR1 SGHDT, CDR2 YYEEEE. CDR3 size: 13 residues. J gave up 2 bases and V 7 bases, and 4 bases lay outside the gene matches. The CDR3 DNA is TGTGCCAGCTCGGACAGGGTACAAGAGACCCAGTACTTC. As protein: CASSDRVQETQYF. Variable domain in full (rest from reference TRBV5-6 and TRBJ2-5): DAGVTQSPTHLIKTRGQQVTLRCSPKSGHDTVSWYQQALGQGPQFIFQYYEEEERQRGNFPDRFSGHQFPNYSSELNVNALLLGDSALYLCASSDRVQETQYFGPGTRLLVL.

V gene TRBV30 combines with J gene TRBJ2-1, with D unclear. The germline V and J ends were trimmed by 0 bases and 3 bases, with 6 bases remaining between them. This CDR3 comprises 13 residues. Germline V gives CDR1 GTSNPN, CDR2 SVGIG (reference sequence). The CDR3 loop is CAWSVDSYNEQFF. The CDR3 DNA follows: TGTGCCTGGAGTGTAGATAGCTACAATGAGCAGTTCTTC.

V usage is TRBV23-1 and J usage is TRBJ1-5; 8 bases are a match to TRBD1. TRBV23-1 is recorded as an ORF, its role being uncertain. V shed 6 bases, J shed 2 bases, and the junction held 6 bases outside the gene matches. The CDR3 is made up of 15 amino acids. The CDR3 loop reads CASSGQGSRNQPQHF. The CDR3 bases are TGCGCCAGCAGCGGACAGGGTTCGCGCAATCAGCCCCAGCATTTT.

This clone was recorded only once. This chain connects TRBV6-2 or TRBV6-3 to TRBJ2-2; D is unresolved. V lost 6 bases, J lost 5 bases, and 7 bases lay in between. The CDR3 extends over 12 amino acids. Germline CDR1 and CDR2: MNHEY and SVGEGT. The CDR3 region is CASSHGTGELFF. The CDR3 nucleotides read TGTGCCAGCAGCCACGGTACCGGGGAGCTGTTTTTT.

The V call is TRBV12-3 or TRBV12-4, the J call TRBJ2-7, with D unclear. The CDR3 contains 13 residues. V was clipped by 5 bases and J by 6 bases, with 14 bases between them. The chain's CDR3 is CASSLAVVGEQYF. The CDR3 coding sequence is TGTGCCAGCAGTCTCGCAGTGGTTGGCGAGCAGTACTTC.

The chain recombines TRBV20-1 with TRBJ2-2; D perhaps matches TRBD1 (7 bases). The length of the CDR3 is 17 residues. Germline CDR1 is DFQATT and CDR2 is SNEGSKA (reference sequence). V was shortened by 3 bases and J by 0 bases, with 17 bases between the two germline ends. This CDR3 reads CSASGKGGTANTGELFF. CDR3 DNA sequence: TGCAGTGCTAGTGGCAAAGGGGGGACAGCGAACACCGGGGAGCTGTTTTTT.

The rearrangement links TRBV7-2 to TRBJ2-1; D remains unclear. The germline V and J ends were trimmed by 3 bases and 0 bases, with 12 bases remaining between them. Looked up from germline, CDR1 is SGHTA and CDR2 is FQGNSA. This CDR3 has 16 amino acids. For the CDR3, the DNA is TGTGCCAGCAGCTTTGGTAGCCCGAACTCCTACAATGAGCAGTTCTTC. Translation gives CASSFGSPNSYNEQFF. Supplemented by reference TRBV7-2 and TRBJ2-1, the full variable domain reads GAGVSQSPSNKVTEKGKDVELRCDPISGHTALYWYRQSLGQGLEFLIYFQGNSAPDKSGLPSDRFSAERTGGSVSTLTIQRTQQEDSAVYLCASSFGSPNSYNEQFFGPGTRLTVL.

The genes are TRBV28 and TRBJ1-1, with unresolved D. The CDR3 length is 13 residues. The germline V gene encodes CDR1 MDHEN and CDR2 SYDVKM. V dropped 3 bases and J dropped 11 bases, with 16 bases sitting between them. Written as DNA, the CDR3 is TGTGCCAGCAGTTTGGAGTTTGGCGGGAGGGCTTTCTTT. Protein product: CASSLEFGGRAFF.

The chain joins TRBV27 to TRBJ2-7; 8 bases are shared with TRBD1. J was trimmed by 2 bases and V by 4 bases; bases with no gene match: 7. The CDR3 totals 15 residues. Germline V gene sequence: CDR1 MNHEY, CDR2 SMNVEV (reference sequence). The CDR3 DNA reads as TGTGCCAGCAGTTGGACAGGGACTTACCCCTACGAGCAGTACTTC. Protein sequence: CASSWTGTYPYEQYF.

This chain uses TRBV5-4 with TRBJ2-2; weak D call: TRBD2 (6 bases). V shed 6 bases and J shed 0 bases, with 15 bases lying between them. CDR3 length: 16 amino acids. Germline V gene data show CDR1 as SGHNT and CDR2 as YYREEE (reference sequence). The DNA for the CDR3 is TGTGCCAGCAAGTCCACGTCGGGGGCGAACACCGGGGAGCTGTTTTTT. It yields the protein CASKSTSGANTGELFF.

This rearrangement joins TRBV5-1 to TRBJ1-1, with D unclear. V was cut by 2 bases and J by 1 base, with 9 bases left in between. Per the germline V gene, CDR1 is SGHRS and CDR2 is YFSETQ. This CDR3 spans 14 amino acids. CDR3 sequence: CASSFGVANTEAFF. DNA for the CDR3: TGCGCCAGCAGCTTCGGGGTCGCGAACACTGAAGCTTTCTTT.

The rearrangement uses TRBV7-9 and TRBJ2-5; 7 bases line up with TRBD1. The CDR3 spans 16 residues. V trimming: 1 base; J trimming: 6 bases; junction bases outside the gene matches: 11. Germline assignment: CDR1 SEHNR and CDR2 FQNEAQ (reference sequence). CDR3 residues: CASSLEGAGVRKTQYF. The CDR3 DNA reads as TGTGCCAGCAGCTTAGAGGGGGCAGGGGTGAGAAAGACCCAGTACTTC.

The rearrangement joins TRBV7-2 to TRBJ2-4; TRBD1 agrees at 7 bases. CDR1 and CDR2 (germline): SGHTA, FQGNSA. The length of the CDR3 is 15 residues. After removal of 4 bases from V and 7 bases from J, the junction contained 10 bases not matched to a gene. The DNA of the CDR3 is TGTGCCAGCAGCTCAATGGGACAGCCCGCGAACATTCAGTACTTC. Its translation is CASSSMGQPANIQYF.

V and J are TRBV18 and TRBJ1-5; D is perhaps TRBD1 (6 bases). In germline, CDR1 is KGHSH, CDR2 LQKENI. The CDR3 loop spans 15 amino acids. Trimming took off 5 bases at V and 2 bases at J, with 13 bases between the two ends. The CDR3 coding sequence is TGTGCCAGCTCAGCCACAGGGTCGGGCAATCAGCCCCAGCATTTT. Protein: CASSATGSGNQPQHF. Full variable domain (missing parts from reference TRBV18 and TRBJ1-5): NAGVMQNPRHLVRRRGQEARLRCSPMKGHSHVYWYRQLPEEGLKFMVYLQKENIIDESGMPKERFSAEFPKEGPSILRIQQVVRGDSAAYFCASSATGSGNQPQHFGDGTRLSIL.

This clone was seen only a few times. The J gene is TRBJ2-5, the V gene TRBV7-8, with 9 nucleotides matching TRBD1. This CDR3 contains 13 residues. Germline loops: CDR1 SGHVS, CDR2 FQNEAQ. With V trimmed by 5 bases and J by 4 bases, 2 bases remained unmatched. The CDR3 loop reads CASSPDRGETQYF. As DNA, the CDR3 is TGTGCCAGCAGCCCGGACAGGGGAGAGACCCAGTACTTC.

CDR3 nucleotide sequence: TGCGCCAGCAGCTTGCACCCCGGGACAGATACCTACGAGCAGTACTTC. Protein sequence: CASSLHPGTDTYEQYF. The chain combines TRBV5-1 with TRBJ2-7; TRBD1 aligns across 7 bases. Trimming at V came to 1 base and at J to 2 bases, leaving 9 bases not matched to a gene. This CDR3 spans 16 amino acids. Germline V gives CDR1 SGHRS, CDR2 YFSETQ.

J is TRBJ2-2 and V is TRBV27, with 7 bases matching TRBD1. This CDR3 is built from 15 residues. Germline V gives CDR1 MNHEY, CDR2 SMNVEV (reference sequence). V was clipped by 8 bases and J by 0 bases; unmatched bases: 6. The CDR3 protein is CASGTGTANTGELFF. In nucleotides, the CDR3 is TGTGCCAGCGGCACCGGGACAGCGAACACCGGGGAGCTGTTTTTT.